This TCR beta chain emerged from a study of cytotoxic CD8 clonotypes in ibrutinib-treated CLL. Profiled with immunoSEQ multiplex PCR; TCRdb holds only in-frame clones, not every one. The sample shows about 160,000 clones, 70% to 90% of them seen only once. Trimming removed 5 bases at V and 4 bases at J, with 6 bases between. The CDR3 spans 11 residues. Germline V gives CDR1 MDHEN, CDR2 SYDVKM. The TCR comes from a human donor with chronic lymphocytic leukemia. Specimen: PBMCs, collected at disease progression, from a patient treated with ibrutinib. The chain links TRBV28 to TRBJ2-7; D gene ambiguous. The CDR3 sequence is CASSTLYEQYF. The DNA for the CDR3 is TGTGCCAGCAGTACATTATACGAGCAGTACTTC.